This T cell receptor (beta chain) was sequenced for a study of T cell responses to AZD1222 COVID-19 vaccine. Findings and limits, study-wide: Nearly half of unique spike-specific TCRs reportedly avoided B.1.351 and B.1.1.7 mutated regions. Donors in the cohort were predominantly white British and more often female, and clonal diversity was possibly underestimated.

The repertoire was sequenced with immunoSEQ multiplex PCR; TCRdb's copy has only in-frame clones and lacks some. Counted here are approximately 150,000 clones, 80% to 95% occurring once; the ten biggest clones make up roughly 2.3%. About this clone: No antigen is known for it.

Germline V gene sequence: CDR1 MNHEY, CDR2 SVGAGI. The CDR3 runs 13 residues. V was cut by 2 bases and J by 10 bases, with 9 bases left in between. The TCR comes from an adult in good health. The starting material was peripheral blood, obtained on day 0 of AZD1222 vaccination. The chain couples TRBV6-5 to TRBJ1-6, with no clear D. The CDR3 DNA reads as TGTGCCAGCAGTTACGCCCCGCTGTCACCCCTCCACTTT. Its translation is CASSYAPLSPLHF.